This T cell receptor beta chain was documented in a study of T cells in Graves' hyperthyroidism and ophthalmopathy. Study information: Peripheral blood samples were taken at initial diagnosis, prior to any treatment.

General study points: Also found in blood were most expanded thyroid clonotypes above 0.001.

Amplified TCR beta CDR3 regions derived from RNA transcripts. Primed by the HTBI set, a first-round RT-PCR was run on the TCR CDR3. Via MiXCR, TCRdb re-called the multiplex PCR reads, giving one row per CDR3 protein. The sample carries a few hundred thousand distinct CDR3 sequences, about 13% recorded once. Remarks on this clonotype: Its antigen is unidentified.

Germline CDR1 reads SGHTA; CDR2 reads FQGTGA. V gave up 2 bases and J gave up 3 bases; unmatched junction bases: 4. The CDR3 has 15 residues. It was considered stable Graves' hyperthyroidism when ophthalmopathy did not progress within 18 months. Based on clinical symptoms, serum thyroxine and TRAb, thyroid ultrasound and orbital computed tomography, diagnoses were reached. The chain recombines TRBV7-3 with TRBJ2-1; 7 nucleotides match TRBD1. Sequenced sample: blood. This TCR was recovered from a woman aged 18 to 35 with Graves' hyperthyroidism. The DNA for the CDR3 is TGTGCCAGCAGCTTAGTACAGGGGTACTACAATGAGCAGTTCTTC. Its protein product is CASSLVQGYYNEQFF.